This T cell receptor (beta chain) was obtained from a study of PD-1 blockade in classical Hodgkin lymphoma (dated by TCRdb to about 2020). With respect to the entire study: Nivolumab dosing was 3 mg/kg intravenously every 2 weeks, continuing until either disease progression or unacceptable toxicity. The study used TCR beta sequencing and CyTOF to define a peripheral blood immune signature of response to PD-1 blockade in classical Hodgkin lymphoma. What the work shows at the level of the full study, not this receptor alone: A significant rise by C4D1 was seen in CD4+ but not CD8+ TCR diversity (p=0.0027 vs p=0.16), with the rise being most apparent in complete responders (p=0.02). Trial patients with a complete response had baseline diversity similar to that of newly diagnosed patients, while partial responders and progressors had significantly lower diversity. Lower diversity was seen in patients whose nivolumab began less than 1 year after ASCT, and these patients were left out of later analyses so that immune reconstitution would not confound the results. Baseline TCR diversity was reported to be lower in newly diagnosed patients than in healthy donors, and even lower in relapsed/refractory patients. Only a single clinical trial cohort was studied, and what caused the repertoire differences, possibly disease activity or prior therapy, remained undefined.

The time point tag for this specimen amounts to: cycle 1 day 1 (C1D1), immediately before nivolumab initiation. Every trial patient had relapsed following autologous stem cell transplantation, and prior brentuximab vedotin exposure was what differed among cohorts A, B and C. Using a Miltenyi CD4+ T cell isolation kit, CD4+ T cells were purified from thawed PBMCs through magnetic negative selection. The trial cohort comprised roughly 50 patients with relapsed/refractory classical Hodgkin lymphoma whose best overall responses were complete response, partial response or progressive disease. Single-agent nivolumab was administered to trial patients in the multi-cohort phase II CheckMate 205 trial. An independent review committee assessed best overall response by applying the 2007 International Working Group response criteria. Trial PBMCs were collected just before the start of nivolumab (C1D1) and during therapy at cycle 2 day 1 and cycle 4 day 1. Peripheral blood was collected in 8 mL Vacutainer Cell Preparation Tubes, from which PBMCs were isolated by centrifugation and then cryopreserved. Purified CD4+ and CD8+ fractions were prepared only for cases in which an additional PBMC sample was available. Magnetically labelled cells were depleted on LS columns in a quadroMACS separator, and the flow-through was collected as the purified fraction.

Worth noting for this clone: Its antigen remains undetermined. Per-base qualities were not stored, and no clone one base away is much larger.

The Qiagen DNeasy kit was used to extract genomic DNA from unsorted PBMCs and from the negatively selected CD4+ and CD8+ fractions. TCR beta CDR3 regions were subjected to amplification by immunoSEQ multiplex PCR with primers that anneal to V and J segments. A synthetic immune receptor repertoire was used to minimize amplification bias, and any residual bias was removed computationally once sequencing was done. As for how the authors treated the data: Custom Python scripts were used to quantify repertoire diversity as the Shannon entropy index. Unsorted, CD4+ and CD8+ repertoires were analyzed separately, except in combined analyses where CD4+ and CD8+ sequences were merged in silico. A clone was considered expanded if an increase in frequency of at least 2-fold after treatment relative to C1D1 was found, and a pseudocount of 0.5 was applied to clones undetected at baseline. Clones with 0 or 1 copy at C1D1 were defined as singleton clones, while clones with 2 or more copies were defined as non-singleton clones. Clones expanded in unsorted samples were labelled as CD4+, CD8+ or unknown by matching protein sequences in sorted samples from the same patient. Wilcoxon tests on paired samples were used to test diversity changes from C1D1 to C4D1. TCRdb retrieved this table from immuneACCESS and kept in-frame rearrangements only. Not all clones are present; in checked studies, unresolved V genes account for under half, and no reason is known for the remainder. Clone size and the V and J calls come from that table; the DNA yielded D and trimming. Within this sample are approximately 28,000 clones, with more than 60% of them counted one time only. The ten largest clones add up to around 2.3% of the sample.

The junction shows trimming of 5 bases on V and 3 bases on J, and the gene matches do not reach 7 bases of it. From the cysteine through the phenylalanine, the CDR3 covers 14 amino acids. Of all the DNA, just the CDR3 is kept, 42 bases in frame from base 1. CDR1 and CDR2 are read off the germline V gene as SGHAT and FQNNGV. The sequencing used CD4+ T cells from blood, collected at baseline. The TCR sequence derives from a human donor with classical Hodgkin lymphoma. Recombination connected TRBV11-2 to TRBJ2-7, with 7 junctional bases fitting TRBD1. The CDR3 corresponds to CASSRLSGGYEQYF. Read as DNA, the sequence is TGTGCCAGCAGCCGCCTGTCAGGGGGCTACGAGCAGTACTTC.